This entry features one TCR beta chain sequence. The PCR employed 60 Vbeta primers together with 13 Jbeta primers. This table comes from immunoSEQ multiplex PCR, and its TCRdb copy is limited to in-frame clones, with some not included. The top ten hold around 54% of the sample, which has 50,000 to 65,000 clones, under 85% seen once. This specimen belongs to a study of cytomegalovirus exposure and HLA in healthy donors. Trimming removed 4 bases from V and 2 bases from J, with 18 bases in between. CDR3 length: 18 amino acids. Germline V gene sequence: CDR1 SEHNR, CDR2 FQNEAQ (reference sequence). This receptor was taken from a man aged 45-60 years in good health and CMV-seropositive. Sequencing input: PBMCs. This chain connects TRBV7-9 to TRBJ2-6; D is possibly TRBD2 (6 bases). In nucleotides, the CDR3 is TGTGCCAGCAGCTCGGGACTGGCTGGGGTTACTGGGGCCAACGTCCTGACTTTC. It codes for CASSSGLAGVTGANVLTF.